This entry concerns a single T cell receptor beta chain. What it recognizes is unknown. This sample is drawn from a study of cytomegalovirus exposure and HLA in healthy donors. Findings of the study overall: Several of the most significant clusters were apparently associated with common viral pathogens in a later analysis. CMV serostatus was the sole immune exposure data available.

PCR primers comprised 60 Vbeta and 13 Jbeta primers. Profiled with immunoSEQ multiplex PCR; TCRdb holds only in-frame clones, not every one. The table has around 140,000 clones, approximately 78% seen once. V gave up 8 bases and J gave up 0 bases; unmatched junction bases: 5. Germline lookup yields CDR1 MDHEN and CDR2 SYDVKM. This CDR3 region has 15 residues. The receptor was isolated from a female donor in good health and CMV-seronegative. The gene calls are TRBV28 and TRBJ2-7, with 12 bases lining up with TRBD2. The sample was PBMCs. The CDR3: CASQLAGGLSYEQYF. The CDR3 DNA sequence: TGTGCCAGCCAACTAGCGGGAGGTCTCTCCTACGAGCAGTACTTC.